The TCR beta chain under discussion was sequenced for a study of cytomegalovirus exposure and HLA in healthy donors. General observations from the study: Most TCR beta V segments were productive about 90% or about 30% of the time in an earlier analysis. Roughly uniform depth of sequencing across donors was assumed in presence/absence analyses.

Donors counted as nominally healthy when sampled, yet unrecorded immune exposures were likely. Points on this clone: The antigen is not known.

V dropped 2 bases and J dropped 1 base, with 8 bases sitting between them. CDR1 and CDR2 from the germline V gene are WSHSY and SAAADI. CDR3 size: 14 residues. A multiplex PCR was run with 60 Vbeta primers and 13 Jbeta primers. Libraries were prepared by immunoSEQ multiplex PCR; TCRdb keeps only in-frame clonotypes and omits some of them. The table shows fewer than 140,000 clones, with more than 60% occurring only once. This TCR derives from a woman between 50 and 59 years old in good health and CMV-seropositive. The sequenced sample consisted of PBMCs. The chain couples TRBV10-2 to TRBJ2-5, with a possible D match to TRBD1 (6 bases). CDR3 DNA sequence: TGCGCCAGCAGTGAGCAGGGGACCCAAGAGACCCAGTACTTC. It codes for CASSEQGTQETQYF.